This entry describes one T cell receptor beta chain. Its antigen is unknown. The authors reverse transcribed about 0.5 to 1 ug RNA with random hexamers. Across 54 Vbeta and 13 Jbeta, TCR beta CDR3 was amplified with immunoSEQ multiplex PCR. TCRdb reanalysed the immunoSEQ multiplex PCR reads using MiXCR and keeps one entry per CDR3 protein. This sample has more than 150,000 distinct CDR3 sequences; approximately 95% occur once, and the top ten carry about 0.15%. Germline lookup yields CDR1 SGDLS and CDR2 YYNGEE. The CDR3 consists of 14 residues. Trimming removed 0 bases at V and 0 bases at J, with 7 bases between. This sample is drawn from a study of CD8 T cells in Susac syndrome. Study-wide findings and caveats: Susac CD8+ cells expanded clonally the most in TEMRA cells and in active patients.

The rearrangement links TRBV9 to TRBJ2-7; D gene uncertain. Sequences were obtained from CD8+ T cells from PBMCs. This sequence was found in a human donor with Susac syndrome. The CDR3 reads CASSVDTGSYEQYF. DNA for the CDR3: TGTGCCAGCAGCGTAGATACGGGCTCCTACGAGCAGTACTTC.